This T cell receptor (beta chain) comes out of a study of graft-versus-host responses after intestinal transplantation. A remark on this clone: Its target is not known.

The CDR3 is made up of 14 amino acids. Looked up from germline, CDR1 is SNHLY and CDR2 is FYNNEI. Deletions cut 1 base from V and 3 bases from J, with 7 bases between. Some clones are missing from TCRdb's copy, which holds only in-frame ones; the method was immunoSEQ multiplex PCR. This sample yields about 99,000 clones, of which about 90% are seen a single time; about 0.9% belongs to the top ten. The genes are TRBV2 and TRBJ1-5; no clear D. The sequence derives from a human donor who received an intestinal transplant. The sequences come from unstimulated CD4+ T cells sorted from spleen or lymph node cells, collected before intestinal transplant. The CDR3 region has the DNA TGTGCCAGCAGTGAAGGCATGCTCAATCAGCCCCAGCATTTT. Translated: CASSEGMLNQPQHF.